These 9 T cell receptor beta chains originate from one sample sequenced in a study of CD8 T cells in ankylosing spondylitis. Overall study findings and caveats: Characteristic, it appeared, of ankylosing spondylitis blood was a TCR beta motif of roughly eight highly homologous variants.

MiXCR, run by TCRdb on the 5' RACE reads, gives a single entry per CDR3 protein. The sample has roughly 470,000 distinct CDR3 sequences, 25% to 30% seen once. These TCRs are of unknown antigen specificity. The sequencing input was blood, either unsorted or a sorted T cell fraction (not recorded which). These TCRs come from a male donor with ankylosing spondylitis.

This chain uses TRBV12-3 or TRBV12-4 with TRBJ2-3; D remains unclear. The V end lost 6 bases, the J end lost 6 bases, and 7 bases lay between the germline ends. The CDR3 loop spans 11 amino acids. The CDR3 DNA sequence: TGTGCCAGCAGCAAACAGGATACGCAGTATTTT. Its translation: CASSKQDTQYF.

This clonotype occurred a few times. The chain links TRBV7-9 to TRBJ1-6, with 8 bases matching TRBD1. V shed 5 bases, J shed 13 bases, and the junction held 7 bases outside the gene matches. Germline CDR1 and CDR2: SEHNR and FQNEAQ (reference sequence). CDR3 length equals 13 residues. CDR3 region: CASSPDRVSPLHF. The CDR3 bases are TGTGCCAGCAGCCCGGACAGGGTTTCGCCCCTCCACTTT.

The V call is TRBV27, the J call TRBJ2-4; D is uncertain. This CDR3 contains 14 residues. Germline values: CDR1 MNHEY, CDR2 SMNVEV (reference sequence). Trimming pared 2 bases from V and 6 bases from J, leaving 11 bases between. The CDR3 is CASSLQRYGNIQYF. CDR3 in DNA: TGTGCCAGCAGTTTACAGCGCTATGGAAACATTCAGTACTTC.

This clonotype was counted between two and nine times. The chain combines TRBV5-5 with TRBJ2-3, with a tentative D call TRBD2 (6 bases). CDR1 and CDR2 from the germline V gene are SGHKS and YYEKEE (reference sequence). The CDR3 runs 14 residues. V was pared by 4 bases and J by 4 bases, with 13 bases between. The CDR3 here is CASSVGGIADTQYF. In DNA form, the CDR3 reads TGTGCCAGCAGCGTCGGGGGAATCGCAGATACGCAGTATTTT.

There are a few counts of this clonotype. For the CDR3, the DNA is TGTGCCAGCAGTCCTGGGGATCGAGGCAATCAGCCCCAGCATTTT. Translation: CASSPGDRGNQPQHF. The chain joins TRBV28 to TRBJ1-5; no firm D call. Germline CDR1 and CDR2: MDHEN and SYDVKM. V was clipped by 5 bases and J by 2 bases, with 13 bases between them. CDR3 size: 15 residues.

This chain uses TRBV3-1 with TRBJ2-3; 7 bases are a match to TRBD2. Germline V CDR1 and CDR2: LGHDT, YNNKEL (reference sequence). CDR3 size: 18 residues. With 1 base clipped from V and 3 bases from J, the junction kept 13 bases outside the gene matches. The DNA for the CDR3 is TGTGCCAGCAGCCAAGTGCTAGCGGCCCTGGCGGGTACAGATACGCAGTATTTT. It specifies CASSQVLAALAGTDTQYF.

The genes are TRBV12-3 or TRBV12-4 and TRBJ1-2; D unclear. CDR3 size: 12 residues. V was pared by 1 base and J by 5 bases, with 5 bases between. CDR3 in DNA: TGTGCCAGCAGTTTAGGCTTATATGGCTACACCTTC. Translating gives CASSLGLYGYTF.

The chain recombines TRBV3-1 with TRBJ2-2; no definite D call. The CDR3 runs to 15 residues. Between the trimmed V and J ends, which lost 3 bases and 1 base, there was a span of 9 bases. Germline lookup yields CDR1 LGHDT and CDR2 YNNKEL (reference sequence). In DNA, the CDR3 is TGTGCCAGCAGCCACCTTTCGCAGAACACCGGGGAGCTGTTTTTT. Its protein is CASSHLSQNTGELFF.

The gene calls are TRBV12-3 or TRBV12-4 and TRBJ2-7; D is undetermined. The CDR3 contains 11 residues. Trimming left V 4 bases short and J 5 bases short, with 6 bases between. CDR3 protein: CASSSTNEQYF. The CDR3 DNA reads TGTGCCAGCAGTTCGACAAACGAGCAGTACTTC.